This TCR beta chain originates from a study of T cell responses to AZD1222 COVID-19 vaccine. This CDR3 comprises 14 residues. Between the trimmed V and J ends, which lost 5 bases and 5 bases, there was a span of 15 bases. The germline CDR1 and CDR2 sequences are LNHDA and SQIVND (reference sequence). About this clone: Its antigen is not known.

The repertoire was sequenced with immunoSEQ multiplex PCR; TCRdb's copy has only in-frame clones and lacks some. The data show around 180,000 clones, approximately 90% seen once. Analysis merged second doses at about 4 or about 12 weeks. Study conclusions and caveats: Donors, mostly white British, included more females; clonal diversity was possibly underestimated. Nearly half of unique spike-specific TCRs reportedly avoided B.1.351 and B.1.1.7 mutated regions.

This sequence joins TRBV19 and TRBJ1-2, with a weak D call TRBD1 (5 bases). The TCR originated in an adult who received the AZD1222 COVID-19 vaccine. The specimen comprised peripheral blood, sampled 28 days after the second AZD1222 dose. The CDR3 region has the DNA TGTGCCAGTAGTCCCGGGGCAGCTGGGTATGGCTACACCTTC. It specifies CASSPGAAGYGYTF.